This TCR beta chain was profiled in a study of T cell responses to AZD1222 COVID-19 vaccine. TCRdb keeps only in-frame clones here, not all; method: immunoSEQ multiplex PCR. The sample shows more than 90,000 clones, about 90% of them seen only once. Between the trimmed V and J ends, which lost 2 bases and 4 bases, there was a span of 3 bases. CDR1 and CDR2 from the germline V gene are GTSNPN and SVGIG (reference sequence). The CDR3 spans 11 residues. V gene TRBV30 combines with J gene TRBJ1-3; D gene ambiguous. The sequencing here drew on peripheral blood, taken on day 0 of AZD1222 vaccination. The clonotype was recovered from an adult in good health. CDR3 in DNA: TGTGCCTGGAGTACCGGAAACACCATATATTTT. As protein: CAWSTGNTIYF. Together with reference TRBV30 and TRBJ1-3, the CDR3 gives the full variable domain: SQTIHQWPATLVQPVGSPLSLECTVEGTSNPNLYWYRQAAGRGLQLLFYSVGIGQISSEVPQNLSASRPQDRQFILSSKKLLLSDSGFYLCAWSTGNTIYFGEGSWLTVV.